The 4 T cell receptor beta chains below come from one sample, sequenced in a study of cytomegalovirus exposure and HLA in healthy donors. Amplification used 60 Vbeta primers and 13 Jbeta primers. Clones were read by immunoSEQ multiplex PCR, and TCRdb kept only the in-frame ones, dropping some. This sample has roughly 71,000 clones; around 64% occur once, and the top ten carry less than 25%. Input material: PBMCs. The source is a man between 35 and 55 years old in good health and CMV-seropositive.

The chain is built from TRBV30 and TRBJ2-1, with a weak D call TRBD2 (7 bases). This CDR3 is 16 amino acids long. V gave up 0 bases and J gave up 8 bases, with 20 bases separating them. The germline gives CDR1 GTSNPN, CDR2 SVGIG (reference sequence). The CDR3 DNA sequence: TGTGCCTGGAGTGTACTAGGGGGGGGCGGGGGCTATGAGCAGTTCTTC. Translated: CAWSVLGGGGGYEQFF.

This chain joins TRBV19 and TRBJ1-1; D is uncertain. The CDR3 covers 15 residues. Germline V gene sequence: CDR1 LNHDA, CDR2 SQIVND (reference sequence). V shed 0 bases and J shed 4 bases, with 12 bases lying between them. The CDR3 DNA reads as TGTGCCAGTAGTATAGACGGAGTTGGTATCACTGAAGCTTTCTTT. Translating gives CASSIDGVGITEAFF.

CDR3 residues: CASSLFGSTEAFF. For the CDR3, the DNA is TGTGCCAGCAGCTTATTCGGGTCCACTGAAGCTTTCTTT. The rearrangement links TRBV11-2 to TRBJ1-1; D unresolved. CDR1 and CDR2 (germline): SGHAT, FQNNGV. This CDR3 is 13 amino acids long. V was shortened by 2 bases and J by 4 bases, with 8 bases between the two germline ends.

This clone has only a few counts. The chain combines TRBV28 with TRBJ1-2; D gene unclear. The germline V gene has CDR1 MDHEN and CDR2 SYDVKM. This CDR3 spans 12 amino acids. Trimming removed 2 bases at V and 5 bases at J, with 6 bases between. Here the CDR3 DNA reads TGTGCCAGCAGTTTAGAACGGTATGGCTACACCTTC. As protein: CASSLERYGYTF.